The T cell receptor beta chain under discussion was sequenced for a study of T-cell memory formation after mild COVID-19. There are 18 residues in the CDR3. TCRdb re-analysed the 5' RACE reads in MiXCR, keeping a single row per CDR3 protein. The sample records some 310,000 distinct CDR3 sequences, more than 20% being singletons. As regards this clonotype: As yet, its antigen is unknown.

Study-level results: Pre-infection memory held some responding clones, suggesting pre-existing cross-reactive T cells responded. Among CD4+ contracting clones, most were CM and EM, and CD8+ ones EMRA.

The sample was PBMCs or a T cell subset sorted from them (not recorded which). This clonotype was obtained from a young man who had mild COVID-19 (a few samples of this study predate the infection). Cell type and time point are not known. V and J are TRBV21-1 and TRBJ1-1; the table names TRBD1, a call not compared with the DNA. TRBV21-1 counts as a pseudogene. This CDR3 reads CASSKKWAGINLNTEAFF. As DNA, the CDR3 is TGTGCCAGCAGCAAAAAGTGGGCAGGGATAAACTTAAACACTGAAGCTTTCTTT.